This T cell receptor beta chain is from a study of beta chain features in type 1 diabetes. Background on the study: All samples yielded 107,917,701 examined sorted cells.

Overall study results and limits: For type 1 diabetes patients, VDJ junctions showed fewer insertions and more deletions. Within each of all four CD4+ subsets, Type 1 diabetes patients had TCRB CDR3s that were moderately but significantly shorter. Healthy donors had naive, central memory and Treg TCRB repertoires that appeared less similar than those seen among patients.

A single count supports this clone. Its specificity is not known. Isolated RNA was reverse transcribed in full, so expressed TCRB transcripts were sequenced. Profiling relied on immunoSEQ multiplex PCR, and the TCRdb table lists in-frame clones only, not all of them. The sample carries hundreds of thousands of clones, about an eighth recorded once. Germline trimming cut 8 bases from V and 0 bases from J; bases unmatched to any gene: 6. This CDR3 is built from 14 residues. The germline CDR1 and CDR2 sequences are SNHLY and FYNNEI. This sequence joins TRBV2 and TRBJ1-1, with 7 bases matching TRBD1. The sequencing input was naive CD4+ T cells from blood. The TCR was taken from a man aged 18 to 30 with type 1 diabetes. The CDR3 bases are TGTGCCAGCTCACAGGGGCAGTTGAACACTGAAGCTTTCTTT. Translating gives CASSQGQLNTEAFF.